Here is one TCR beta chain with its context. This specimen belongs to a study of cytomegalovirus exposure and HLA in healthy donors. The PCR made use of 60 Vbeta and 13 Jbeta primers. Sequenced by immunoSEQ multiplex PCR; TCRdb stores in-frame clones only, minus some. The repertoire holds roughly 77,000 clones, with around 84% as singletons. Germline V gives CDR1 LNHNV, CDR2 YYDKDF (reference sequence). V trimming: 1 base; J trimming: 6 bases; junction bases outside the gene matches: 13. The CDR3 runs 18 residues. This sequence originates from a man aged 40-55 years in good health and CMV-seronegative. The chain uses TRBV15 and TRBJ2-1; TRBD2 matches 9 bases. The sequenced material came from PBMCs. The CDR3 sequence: CATSRVGREGLGFNEQFF. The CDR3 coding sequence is TGTGCCACCAGCAGAGTTGGGCGGGAGGGCCTAGGGTTCAATGAGCAGTTCTTC.